This T cell receptor (beta chain) stems from a study of identical twins. Study-wide results and limits: With monozygotic twins, out-of-frame TCR alpha sharing exceeded what models estimated. Whereas memory repertoires showed no such difference, abundant cord blood beta clonotypes carried fewer insertions.

A universal primer site came from template switching; cDNA carried unique molecular identifiers. TCRdb re-called the 5' RACE reads with MiXCR, one entry per CDR3 protein. This sample carries around 1.7 million distinct CDR3 sequences, about 31% of them seen once, and the ten largest clones take around 0.3%. The V gene's germline CDR1 is SGHDN and CDR2 FVKESK. CDR3 length: 18 amino acids. V was cut by 4 bases and J by 0 bases, with 19 bases left in between. Regarding this clonotype: Its antigen is still unknown.

The V and J genes are TRBV14 and TRBJ2-4, with D perhaps being TRBD1 or TRBD2 (5 bases each). Material: cord blood. The origin of this receptor is a newborn girl in good health. DNA of the CDR3: TGTGCCAGCAGCCGGAGCGGAGCGACAGAGTTAGCCAAAAACATTCAGTACTTC. Its translation is CASSRSGATELAKNIQYF. Looking up the rest from reference TRBV14 and TRBJ2-4 gives the full variable domain: EAGVTQFPSHSVIEKGQTVTLRCDPISGHDNLYWYRRVMGKEIKFLLHFVKESKQDESGMPNNRFLAERTGGTYSTLKVQPAELEDSGVYFCASSRSGATELAKNIQYFGAGTRLSVL.